The following is a TCR beta chain sequence with its context. The sample originates from a study of blood T cell repertoires in COVID-19. Profiling relied on immunoSEQ multiplex PCR, and the TCRdb table lists in-frame clones only, not all of them. The data contain about 260,000 clones, approximately 83% of them seen just once; the ten biggest clones take up about 14%. The sequenced sample consisted of peripheral blood. This TCR derives from a human donor in a cohort sampled during active COVID-19.

CDR3 sequence: CGHLAGVETQYF. In nucleotides, the CDR3 is TGTGGCCACTTAGCGGGAGTGGAGACCCAGTACTTC. The gene calls are TRBV15 and TRBJ2-5; 9 bases map to TRBD2. Germline V gene data show CDR1 as LNHNV and CDR2 as YYDKDF (reference sequence). This CDR3 comprises 12 residues.